These 20 T cell receptor beta chains share one sample of origin, sequenced in a study of regulatory dendritic cells for organ transplantation. Sorted subsets were CFSE-labeled and cultured four to five days with allogeneic dendritic cells. Repertoires were generated with immunoSEQ multiplex PCR, while TCRdb's copy carries only in-frame clones and drops some. In the table there are about 5,400 clones, approximately 74% of which are singletons. These receptors' targets are unknown. Sequencing was performed on memory CD8+ T cells from blood cultured with regulatory dendritic cells. Stated subset: CD45RO+ memory T cells. The receptor set was obtained from a human donor in good health.

This clone is a singleton in its sample. This chain connects TRBV19 to TRBJ2-5; no reliable D call. The closer fit of TRBJ2-7 to the DNA end suggests the J call may be wrong. CDR3 size: 14 residues. Germline V gene sequence: CDR1 LNHDA, CDR2 SQIVND (reference sequence). CDR3 in DNA: TGTGCCAGTAGCCCCGCCCCGACGTCCTACGAGCAGTACTTC. The encoded protein is CASSPAPTSYEQYF.

The CDR3 DNA sequence: TGTGCCAGCAGTTCCTTTGGACCAGGCGCGGGCAATGAGCAGTTCTTC. Translation: CASSSFGPGAGNEQFF. This chain joins TRBV27 and TRBJ2-1; TRBD2 is a possible D gene (5 bases). This CDR3 is built from 16 residues. V was shortened by 4 bases and J by 6 bases, with 19 bases between the two germline ends. Germline CDR1 is MNHEY and CDR2 is SMNVEV (reference sequence).

The rearrangement uses TRBV5-4 and TRBJ1-1; D may be TRBD1 (5 bases). With 4 bases removed from V and 4 bases from J, the gap between germline ends came to 8 bases. The CDR3 contains 12 residues. The V gene's germline CDR1 is SGHNT and CDR2 YYREEE (reference sequence). CDR3: CASSPGGTEAFF. In DNA form, the CDR3 reads TGTGCCAGCAGCCCTGGGGGCACTGAAGCTTTCTTT.

The chain links TRBV5-5 to TRBJ1-1; 7 bases fit TRBD1. The germline CDR1 and CDR2 sequences are SGHKS and YYEKEE (reference sequence). Trimming removed 4 bases from V and 2 bases from J; junction bases left unmatched: 5. The CDR3 totals 14 residues. The CDR3 DNA reads as TGTGCCAGCAGCGAGGGACAGCCAAACACTGAAGCTTTCTTT. Its protein is CASSEGQPNTEAFF.

The chain recombines TRBV19 with TRBJ1-2; D may be TRBD1 (6 bases). The germline CDR1 and CDR2 sequences are LNHDA and SQIVND (reference sequence). This CDR3 region has 15 residues. Trimming took 1 base from V and 4 from J, leaving 13 bases between them. CDR3 amino acids: CASSIADSIPYGYTF. Here the CDR3 DNA reads TGTGCCAGTAGTATAGCGGACAGCATTCCCTATGGCTACACCTTC.

The rearrangement joins TRBV5-4 to TRBJ2-1, with D tentatively TRBD1 or TRBD2 (5 bases each). The CDR3 loop spans 13 amino acids. Per germline, CDR1 SGHNT and CDR2 YYREEE (reference sequence). The V end lost 0 bases, the J end lost 7 bases, and 8 bases lay between the germline ends. In DNA, the CDR3 is TGTGCCAGCAGCTTGGCGAGGGGAAATGAGCAGTTCTTC. Translated: CASSLARGNEQFF.

V and J are TRBV11-2 and TRBJ1-2; the D gene is possibly TRBD1 (6 bases). Deletions cut 5 bases from V and 2 bases from J, with 15 bases between. CDR1 SGHAT and CDR2 FQNNGV come from the germline V gene. The CDR3 loop spans 15 amino acids. CDR3 region: CASSGKQGMNYGYTF. The DNA of the CDR3 is TGTGCCAGCAGCGGGAAACAGGGTATGAACTATGGCTACACCTTC.

This clone has more than one count but fewer than ten. The chain joins TRBV5-5 to TRBJ1-2; 9 nucleotides line up with TRBD1. This CDR3 has 14 residues. Germline lookup yields CDR1 SGHKS and CDR2 YYEKEE (reference sequence). Trimming took 0 bases from V and 8 from J; bases not matched to a gene: 5. The CDR3 sequence is CASSLGDRADGYTF. The CDR3 nucleotides read TGTGCCAGCAGCTTGGGGGACAGGGCTGACGGCTACACCTTC.

The chain joins TRBV27 to TRBJ2-2, with 8 bases that match TRBD2. The length of the CDR3 is 16 residues. Germline CDR1 reads MNHEY; CDR2 reads SMNVEV (reference sequence). J was trimmed by 1 base and V by 3 bases; bases with no gene match: 4. The CDR3 DNA reads as TGTGCCAGCAGTTTTTGGGCGGGAGGGAACACCGGGGAGCTGTTTTTT. Amino acids: CASSFWAGGNTGELFF.

This chain links TRBV11-2 with TRBJ2-1, with 14 bases aligning to TRBD2. Trimming cost V 6 bases and J 7 bases; bases outside gene matches: 5. The length of the CDR3 is 15 residues. Germline V gene data show CDR1 as SGHAT and CDR2 as FQNNGV. The CDR3 reads CASSPGLAGENEQFF. The CDR3 DNA sequence: TGTGCCAGCAGTCCGGGACTAGCGGGAGAAAATGAGCAGTTCTTC.

This clone was counted a single time. This rearrangement joins TRBV15 to TRBJ2-7, with 14 bases fitting TRBD2. CDR3 length equals 15 residues. The germline V gene has CDR1 LNHNV and CDR2 YYDKDF (reference sequence). Trimming cost V 7 bases and J 5 bases; bases outside gene matches: 7. The CDR3 bases are TGTGCCACCACCGTGGGGGGACTAGCGGGGGACGAGCAGTACTTC. Translation: CATTVGGLAGDEQYF.

In nucleotides, the CDR3 is TGCGCCAGCAGTCCCTCAGTGTCTTTGGGCCAAGAGACCCAGTACTTC. This encodes CASSPSVSLGQETQYF. The chain carries TRBV4-1 and TRBJ2-5, with D unclear. The V gene's germline CDR1 is MGHRA and CDR2 YSYEKL. The CDR3 extends over 16 amino acids. The V end lost 6 bases, the J end lost 1 base, and 18 bases lay between the germline ends.

On this clone itself: This specimen includes other DNA sequences encoding the same CDR3. This chain connects TRBV18 to TRBJ2-3; TRBD2 might be the D (6 bases). The germline V gene has CDR1 KGHSH and CDR2 LQKENI. The CDR3 loop spans 15 amino acids. Trimming cost V 1 base and J 0 bases, with 8 bases left between them. This CDR3 reads CASSPLAGSTDTQYF. The CDR3 nucleotides are TGTGCCAGCTCACCACTGGCGGGGAGCACAGATACGCAGTATTTT.

V and J are TRBV7-6 and TRBJ1-1; D is perhaps TRBD1 (5 bases). Trimming cost V 0 bases and J 6 bases, with 20 bases left between them. The CDR3 totals 17 residues. Germline V gene lookup returns CDR1 SGHVS and CDR2 FNYEAQ. CDR3 DNA: TGTGCCAGCAGCTTAGCGAGTGTGGTTTGGGGGTTCCCTGAAGCTTTCTTT. Translation gives CASSLASVVWGFPEAFF.

Worth noting for this clone: One junction end disagrees with the germline gene, perhaps due to a read error. The CDR3 DNA sequence: TGTGCTAGCAGCTTATCAGCGGGAGAAGCAGATACGCAGTATTTT. Translated, it gives CASSLSAGEADTQYF. The genes are TRBV7-7 and TRBJ2-3, with 8 bases identical to TRBD2. There are 15 residues in the CDR3. Germline values: CDR1 SSHAT, CDR2 FNYEAQ (reference sequence).

The chain uses TRBV7-9 and TRBJ1-2; no reliable D call. Per the germline V gene, CDR1 is SEHNR and CDR2 is FQNEAQ (reference sequence). The ends were cut back, 3 bases at V and 5 bases at J, with 25 bases in the middle. The CDR3 is made up of 18 amino acids. DNA of the CDR3: TGTGCCAGCAGCTTCGAAAGTCGGGCTAACCACTGGACGTATGGCTACACCTTC. Translated, it gives CASSFESRANHWTYGYTF.

V gene TRBV19 combines with J gene TRBJ2-3, with TRBD1 matching over 7 bases. J lost 2 bases, V lost 3 bases, and 5 bases had no gene match. This CDR3 has 15 residues. CDR1 is LNHDA, CDR2 SQIVND, per germline (reference sequence). CDR3 coding DNA: TGTGCCAGTAGTATTGACAGGGAAATCACAGATACGCAGTATTTT. Amino acid sequence: CASSIDREITDTQYF.

The chain joins TRBV7-2 to TRBJ2-7; no definite D call. This CDR3 is 13 amino acids long. The germline CDR1 and CDR2 sequences are SGHTA and FQGNSA. V lost 2 bases and J 4 bases, leaving 9 bases between the germline ends. Written as DNA, the CDR3 is TGTGCCAGCAGCTTAAACTGGCTATACGAGCAGTACTTC. Its translation: CASSLNWLYEQYF.

The chain joins TRBV27 to TRBJ2-6; a possible D gene is TRBD2 (7 bases). Trimming stripped 6 bases from V and 0 bases from J, with 12 bases between. The CDR3 has 16 amino acids. Germline-derived CDR1 and CDR2 are MNHEY and SMNVEV (reference sequence). The CDR3 coding sequence is TGTGCCAGCAGAGTGGGAGGGGGCTCTGGGGCCAACGTCCTGACTTTC. Protein product: CASRVGGGSGANVLTF.

The chain combines TRBV7-8 with TRBJ2-3; weak D call: TRBD2 (6 bases). This CDR3 contains 17 residues. Germline CDR1 SGHVS, CDR2 FQNEAQ. The V and J ends lost 1 base and 8 bases respectively, with 22 bases between them. Here the CDR3 reads CASSLVGRDSTVFTQYF. CDR3 sequence (DNA): TGTGCCAGCAGCTTAGTGGGCAGGGACTCAACAGTTTTTACGCAGTATTTT.